The clone carrying this T cell receptor (beta chain) has only a few counts. Germline values: CDR1 DFQATT, CDR2 SNEGSKA (reference sequence). This CDR3 has 15 amino acids. Trimming cost V 5 bases and J 0 bases, with 15 bases left between them. The sample originates from a study of T-cell reconstitution after alpha-beta-depleted transplantation in children. The authors prepared the TCRbeta library with unique molecular identifiers. Via MiXCR, TCRdb re-called the PCR reads, giving one row per CDR3 protein. The table lists roughly 350,000 distinct CDR3 sequences, 10% of them singletons, with 2% to 2.5% in the top ten.

Here the sequenced sample was PBMCs from the stem cell graft donor, taken from the stem cell graft. J is TRBJ2-3 and V is TRBV20-1; D not certain. The TCR originated in a human donor who donated a stem cell graft to a child with acute lymphoblastic leukemia. In DNA form, the CDR3 reads TGCAGTGCTGGCCACACGGAGCCGAGCACAGATACGCAGTATTTT. Translated: CSAGHTEPSTDTQYF.